This T cell receptor (beta chain) was recorded in a study of control samples from healthy donors and cancer patients. The table came from immunoSEQ multiplex PCR; TCRdb's copy has only in-frame clones and leaves some out. The sample lists around 53,000 clones; 80% to 90% were seen once. V lost 7 bases to trimming and J lost 0 bases, with 15 bases between them. The CDR3 sequence is 15 residues long. CDR1 is MNHEY, CDR2 SVGAGI, per germline. The J gene is TRBJ1-1, the V gene TRBV6-5; D is ambiguous. The source of this sequence is a woman aged 45 to 65 with lung cancer. The sequenced material came from PBMCs. In DNA, the CDR3 is TGTGCCAGCAAGGAGATGAACGGCATGAACACTGAAGCTTTCTTT. Its protein product is CASKEMNGMNTEAFF.